The clone carrying this T cell receptor (beta chain) was counted many times. What it recognizes is unknown. From 15-18 subjects, every sequencing run obtained over 200 million TCR-beta sequences. TCRdb used MiXCR to reprocess the 5' RACE reads, holding one entry per CDR3 protein. This table holds roughly 89,000 distinct CDR3 sequences, around 2.6% found once. The data derive from a study of neurological immune-mediated disorders. Study outcomes and limitations: Phylogenetic grouping assigned the repertoires of 18 of 34 multiple sclerosis patients to a single related-CDR3 cluster, which may represent a signature.

The ends were cut back, 3 bases at V and 4 bases at J, with 13 bases in the middle. The CDR3 consists of 15 residues. Germline values: CDR1 SGHNT, CDR2 YENEEA. This receptor was identified in a woman younger than 45 with multiple sclerosis. The chain is built from TRBV11-3 and TRBJ2-1; the D gene could be TRBD1 or TRBD2 (6 bases each). Material for sequencing was PBMCs. CDR3 amino acids: CASSFQGTLYNEQFF. The CDR3 nucleotides are TGTGCCAGCAGCTTTCAGGGGACTTTATACAATGAGCAGTTCTTC.